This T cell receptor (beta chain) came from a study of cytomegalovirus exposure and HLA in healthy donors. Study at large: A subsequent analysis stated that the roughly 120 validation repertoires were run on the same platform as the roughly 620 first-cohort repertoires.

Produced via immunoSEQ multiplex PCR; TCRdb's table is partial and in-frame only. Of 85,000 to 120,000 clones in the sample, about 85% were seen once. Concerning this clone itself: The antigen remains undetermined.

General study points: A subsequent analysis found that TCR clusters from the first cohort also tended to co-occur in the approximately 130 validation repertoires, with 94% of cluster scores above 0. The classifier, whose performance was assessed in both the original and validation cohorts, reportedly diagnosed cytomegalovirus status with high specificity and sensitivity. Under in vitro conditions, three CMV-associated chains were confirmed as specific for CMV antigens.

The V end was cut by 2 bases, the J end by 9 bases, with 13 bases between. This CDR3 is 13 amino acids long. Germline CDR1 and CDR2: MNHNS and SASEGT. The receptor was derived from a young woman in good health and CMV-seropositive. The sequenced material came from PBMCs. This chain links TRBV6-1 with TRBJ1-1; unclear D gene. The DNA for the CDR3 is TGTGCCAGCAGTGAAATTGGGGAGGTTCAAGCTTTCTTT. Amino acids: CASSEIGEVQAFF.